This T cell receptor beta chain originates from a study of blood T cell repertoires in COVID-19. Study background: COVID-19 samples, acute and convalescent, were from the United States, Italy and Spain. The cDNA or gDNA used as material had been derived from T cells, B-cell-depleted T cells, or PBMCs.

Original data processing: Amplification from reference gene primers served as the basis for estimated nucleated cell counts. TCRdb's table, derived via immunoSEQ multiplex PCR, lists solely in-frame clones and lacks some. Clone size and V and J calls were adopted from that table, with D and trimming inferred from the DNA. Of roughly 260,000 clones in the sample, about 91% were seen once. Seattle participants joined during active infection and were tracked over time. The CDR3 contains 13 residues. V was clipped by 1 base and J by 2 bases, with 6 bases between them. The TCR comes from a person aged 18 to 35 with COVID-19, enrolled during active disease. The sample taken for sequencing was peripheral blood. The chain employs TRBV12-3 or TRBV12-4 and TRBJ2-7; D not resolved. The CDR3 spells CASSLGQTYEQYF. CDR3 nucleotides: TGTGCCAGCAGTTTAGGGCAGACCTACGAGCAGTACTTC.